The 13 T cell receptor beta chains in this list originate from one sample, sequenced in a study of T cell responses to AZD1222 COVID-19 vaccine (dated by TCRdb to the early 2020s). Taken with the paper, the label for time point translates to: baseline before first vaccination. The library relied on the immunoSEQ multiplex PCR assay. This is the immuneACCESS table as TCRdb keeps it, with only in-frame sequences that have V and J called. A part of the clones is gone; compared with another copy, unresolved V genes explain less than half, and the rest is unexplained. Across this sample there are about 94,000 clones, with about 88% seen only once. 10% to 15% of the sample is held by the ten biggest clonotypes. The starting material was peripheral blood, obtained on day 0 of AZD1222 vaccination. All receptors come from an adult in good health.

This clone turned up a few times. The V call is TRBV19, the J call TRBJ1-4; D remains ambiguous. CDR1 is LNHDA and CDR2 is SQIVND in the germline V gene (reference sequence). V shed 4 bases and J shed 8 bases, with 17 bases lying between them. The CDR3 runs 15 residues. As DNA, the CDR3 is TGTGCCAGTAGTACCGGCCGTCCCGAAGGGGAAAAACTGTTTTTT. Encoded protein: CASSTGRPEGEKLFF.

The V call is TRBV27, the J call TRBJ1-2, with 10 nucleotides matching TRBD1. Germline CDR1 is MNHEY and CDR2 is SMNVEV (reference sequence). V lost 6 bases, J lost 6 bases, and 13 bases stayed unmatched. This CDR3 region has 16 residues. CDR3 loop: CASSGGGGQGIHGYTF. DNA for the CDR3: TGTGCCAGCAGCGGCGGCGGGGGACAGGGGATACATGGCTACACCTTC.

This rearrangement joins TRBV20-1 to TRBJ2-7; tentative D call: TRBD1 (7 bases). Trimming removed 3 bases from V and 7 bases from J, with 19 bases in between. The CDR3 has 14 residues. The germline gives CDR1 DFQATT, CDR2 SNEGSKA (reference sequence). The CDR3 sequence is CSASSGRGLGEQYF. As DNA, the CDR3 is TGCAGTGCTAGTAGCGGTAGGGGGCTGGGGGAGCAGTACTTC.

V usage is TRBV4-2 and J usage is TRBJ1-5, with D unresolved. Germline CDR1 LGHNA, CDR2 YNFKEQ. This CDR3 is 13 amino acids long. V lost 4 bases to trimming and J lost 2 bases, with 6 bases between them. The CDR3 loop is CASSRGGNQPQHF. In DNA form, the CDR3 reads TGTGCCAGCAGCCGCGGCGGCAATCAGCCCCAGCATTTT.

In this sample, this clone is medium-sized. V and J are TRBV5-1 and TRBJ1-6; a possible D gene is TRBD1 (6 bases). Trimming stripped 6 bases from V and 4 bases from J, with 11 bases between. CDR1 SGHRS and CDR2 YFSETQ come from the germline V gene. The CDR3 is 14 amino acids. CDR3 sequence: CASMEGGYNSPLHF. As DNA, the CDR3 is TGCGCCAGCATGGAAGGGGGTTATAATTCACCCCTCCACTTT.

This rearrangement joins TRBV6-2 or TRBV6-3 to TRBJ2-5; the match to TRBD2 covers 14 bases. The junction had 5 bases not matched to a gene; V was cut back by 5 bases and J by 6 bases. CDR1 is MNHEY and CDR2 is SVGEGT in the germline V gene. This CDR3 contains 15 residues. The CDR3 DNA reads as TGTGCCAGCAGTCGACTAGCGGGGGGGCCGAAGACCCAGTACTTC. This gives the protein CASSRLAGGPKTQYF.

The J gene is TRBJ1-2, the V gene TRBV19; 9 positions match TRBD1. The V gene's germline CDR1 is LNHDA and CDR2 SQIVND (reference sequence). V shed 3 bases, J shed 4 bases, and the junction held 6 bases outside the gene matches. The CDR3 covers 15 residues. DNA of the CDR3: TGTGCCAGTAGTATTTCAGCGGGACAGGGCTATGGCTACACCTTC. Its translation is CASSISAGQGYGYTF.

This sequence joins TRBV18 and TRBJ2-5; 10 bases are a match to TRBD2. The CDR3 has 18 residues. Germline CDR1 KGHSH, CDR2 LQKENI. J lost 1 base, V lost 2 bases, and 10 bases had no gene match. CDR3 protein: CASSPYSSGGTLQETQYF. CDR3 nucleotide sequence: TGTGCCAGCTCACCATATAGTAGCGGGGGGACCCTCCAAGAGACCCAGTACTTC. Full variable domain (rest looked up from reference TRBV18 and TRBJ2-5): NAGVMQNPRHLVRRRGQEARLRCSPMKGHSHVYWYRQLPEEGLKFMVYLQKENIIDESGMPKERFSAEFPKEGPSILRIQQVVRGDSAAYFCASSPYSSGGTLQETQYFGPGTRLLVL.

The J gene is TRBJ1-1, the V gene TRBV5-1, with 7 bases identical to TRBD1. V trimming: 0 bases; J trimming: 5 bases; junction bases outside the gene matches: 4. This CDR3 is built from 14 residues. Germline CDR1 reads SGHRS; CDR2 reads YFSETQ. In nucleotides, the CDR3 is TGCGCCAGCAGCTTGGGACAGGGTCGAACTGAAGCTTTCTTT. This translates into CASSLGQGRTEAFF.

This chain links TRBV14 with TRBJ1-1; 8 bases map to TRBD1. V trimming: 2 bases; J trimming: 4 bases; junction bases outside the gene matches: 9. The germline V gene encodes CDR1 SGHDN and CDR2 FVKESK. The CDR3 runs to 16 residues. CDR3 region: CASSQPTGAIFTEAFF. CDR3 DNA: TGTGCCAGCAGCCAACCGACAGGGGCAATTTTCACTGAAGCTTTCTTT.

This sequence joins TRBV2 and TRBJ2-2; no reliable D call. Trimming shortened V by 8 bases and J by 2 bases, and 12 bases separated the two germline ends. The CDR3 has 14 residues. Germline values: CDR1 SNHLY, CDR2 FYNNEI. The CDR3 DNA follows: TGTGCCAGCGCCCGGGTTTCCAACACCGGGGAGCTGTTTTTT. Protein sequence: CASARVSNTGELFF.

This chain links TRBV19 with TRBJ1-1, with D perhaps TRBD1 (5 bases). The CDR3 has 15 amino acids. Germline V gene lookup returns CDR1 LNHDA and CDR2 SQIVND (reference sequence). V lost 7 bases and J 5 bases, leaving 20 bases between the germline ends. This chain's CDR3 is CASIWGGPKKTEAFF. The CDR3 DNA sequence: TGTGCCAGTATATGGGGGGGTCCCAAGAAGACTGAAGCTTTCTTT.

V usage is TRBV6-1 and J usage is TRBJ2-7, with D perhaps TRBD1 or TRBD2 (5 bases each). V dropped 2 bases and J dropped 1 base, with 21 bases sitting between them. Per germline, CDR1 MNHNS and CDR2 SASEGT. The CDR3 spans 18 residues. As DNA, the CDR3 is TGTGCCAGCAGTGAACAGGGCCCCAGGGTTGGAGGATCCTACGAGCAGTACTTC. Residues: CASSEQGPRVGGSYEQYF.